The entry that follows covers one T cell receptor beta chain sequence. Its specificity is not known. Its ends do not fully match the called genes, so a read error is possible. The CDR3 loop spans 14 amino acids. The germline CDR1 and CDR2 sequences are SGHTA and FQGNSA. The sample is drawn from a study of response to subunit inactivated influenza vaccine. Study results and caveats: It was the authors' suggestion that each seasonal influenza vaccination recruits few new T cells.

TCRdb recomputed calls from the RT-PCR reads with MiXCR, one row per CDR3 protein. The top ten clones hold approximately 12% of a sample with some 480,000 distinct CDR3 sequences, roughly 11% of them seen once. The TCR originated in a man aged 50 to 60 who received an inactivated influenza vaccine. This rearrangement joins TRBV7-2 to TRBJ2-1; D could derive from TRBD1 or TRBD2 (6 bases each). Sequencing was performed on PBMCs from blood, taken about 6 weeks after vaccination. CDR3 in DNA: TGTGCCAGCAGCTTAGGGGGGGCACGCAATGAGCATTTCTTC. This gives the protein CASSLGGARNEHFF.